This T cell receptor beta chain was retrieved from a study of cytomegalovirus exposure and HLA in healthy donors. Study as a whole: T cells numbering 150 million to 200 million yielded fewer than 140 million unique TCR beta sequences in an earlier analysis. Findings of the study overall: Reportedly, diagnosis of cytomegalovirus status by the classifier showed high specificity and sensitivity. Among CMV-associated TCR beta chains, most appeared HLA-restricted in a later analysis. Another analysis was done later, and it associated fewer than 20,000 TCR beta sequences with HLA alleles at 0.05 false discovery rate.

Germline CDR1 and CDR2: MNHEY and SVGAGI. CDR3 length: 12 residues. Trimming removed 7 bases from V and 10 bases from J; junction bases left unmatched: 3. PCR involved 60 Vbeta and 13 Jbeta primers. Assay: immunoSEQ multiplex PCR; the TCRdb copy retains only in-frame clones and omits some. Among fewer than 200,000 clones listed, about 65% were seen once. Worth noting for this clone: No antigen is known for it.

This clonotype was sampled from a woman aged 18-29 years in good health and CMV-seropositive. This chain connects TRBV6-5 to TRBJ1-6, with 8 nucleotides matching TRBD1. The sequenced material came from PBMCs. As DNA, the CDR3 is TGTGCCAGCACCGACAGGGGATCACCCCTCCACTTT. Amino acid sequence: CASTDRGSPLHF.